This TCR beta chain was identified in a study of blood T cell repertoires in COVID-19. Overall study context: In each case, the material was cDNA or gDNA derived from T cells, B-cell-depleted T cells, or PBMCs.

CDR1 and CDR2 from the germline V gene are SGHRS and YFSETQ. Trimming took 4 bases from V and 4 from J; bases not matched to a gene: 6. The CDR3 loop spans 14 amino acids. Authors' processing steps: Amplification of reference gene primers provided the estimated nucleated cell counts. Only in-frame clones appear in the TCRdb table, and some are missing; sequencing was by immunoSEQ multiplex PCR. Clonal size and the V and J genes are those of that table, whereas D and trimming came from the DNA. The table includes some 150,000 clones, 80% detected once. This receptor was taken from a man aged 55 to 70 with active or convalescent COVID-19. The specimen sequenced was peripheral blood. The V and J genes are TRBV5-1 and TRBJ2-3; 7 positions match TRBD1. The CDR3, as DNA: TGCGCCAGCAGCCAGCAGACAGGGTCAGATACGCAGTATTTT. This translates into CASSQQTGSDTQYF.